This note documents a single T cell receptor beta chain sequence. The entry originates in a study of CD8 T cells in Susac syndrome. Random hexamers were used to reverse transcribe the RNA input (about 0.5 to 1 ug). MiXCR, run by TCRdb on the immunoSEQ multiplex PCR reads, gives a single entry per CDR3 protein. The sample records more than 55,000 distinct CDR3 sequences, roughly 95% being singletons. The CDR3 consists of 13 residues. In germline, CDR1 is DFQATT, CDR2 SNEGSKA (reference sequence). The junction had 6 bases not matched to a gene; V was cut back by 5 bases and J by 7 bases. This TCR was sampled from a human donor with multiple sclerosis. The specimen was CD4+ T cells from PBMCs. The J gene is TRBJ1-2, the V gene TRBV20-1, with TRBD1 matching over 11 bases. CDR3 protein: CSAEDRGQGGYTF. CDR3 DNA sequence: TGCAGTGCTGAGGACAGGGGGCAGGGTGGCTACACCTTC.